This TCR beta chain was sequenced during a study of tissue T cells after allogeneic stem cell transplantation (dated 2022 in TCRdb). Context from the whole study: If a tissue had multiple samples, a pathologist reviewed H&E sections so that samples with histologically apparent lymphocytes got priority for sequencing. The study profiled TCR beta repertoires across many tissues from research autopsies of patients with and without GVHD, plus mouse models of GVHD. The human part of the study was a prospective observational study with no blinding and no randomization. General findings and caveats noted by the study authors: Not many T cell clones showed up in more than one patient, yet clustering based on motifs uncovered repertoire signatures that were shared across patients in a tissue-specific way. The study did not establish which tissue TCRs were alloreactive or antigen-specific, and some clones may have been host cells that persisted. Within patients, how anatomically similar tissues were was a major factor shaping TCR repertoire composition, regardless of disease or transplant status. Blood samples were not available from the non-GVHD comparator patients. A small and clinically heterogeneous patient cohort was studied, and sampling depth was acknowledged as a limitation. In both patients and mice, only a limited portion of the TCR repertoire detected in tissues was captured by blood and spleen T cells.

This specimen's time point label, interpreted: human tissue collected at research (rapid) autopsy. For comparison, three non-HCT patients with other cancers were selected retrospectively, each having at least five GI tract samples and no known GI disease at death. Autopsy tissues included GI sites from esophagus to rectum, liver, skin and lymphoid organs including spleen, after a median post-mortem interval of around 9.1 hours. Autopsy specimens were bisected, with one portion flash-frozen in liquid nitrogen and the rest formalin-fixed; GI outer muscle layers were removed. Genomic DNA was extracted from frozen tissues using the Mag-Bind Blood & Tissue DNA HDQ 96 Kit on a Chemagic 360 or the DNeasy Blood & Tissue Kit. Because of concern about red blood cell contamination, the extracted DNA went through further purification with the Genomic DNA Clean & Concentrator-25 kit. The method behind the library was the immunoSEQ multiplex PCR assay. Adaptive Biotechnologies performed TCRbeta CDR3 sequencing at survey depth and reported CDR3 sequences, V/J genes, productive frequency, and template counts. TCR beta CDR3 regions were amplified from genomic DNA rather than RNA. The study's own analysis went as follows. Jensen-Shannon divergence was used to quantify pairwise repertoire overlap between tissues, with a value of 1 meaning complete divergence and a value of 0 meaning identical repertoires. Tissues were grouped by single-linkage agglomerative hierarchical clustering of pairwise JSD values, and the clustering results were shown as dendrograms. GLIPH2 was applied to all patient samples using simulation_depth 1000, kmer_min_depth 3, and cdr3_length_cutoff 8, and only groups with more than two unique CDR3s were retained. A standardized tissue-overlap score extrapolated Jaccard GLIPH-group overlap across patients to a standard repertoire size of 1000 clones. To look at how diversity was associated with clinical or experimental variables, linear mixed-effect models were used, with tissue treated as a fixed effect and individual treated as a random effect. TCRdb limited this immuneACCESS table to in-frame rearrangements with V and J called. A share of clones is missing; checked studies link under half to unresolved V genes, and the rest is unexplained. V, J and clone size are taken as reported in that table, and D and trimming were inferred from the DNA itself. Recorded for this sample are about 9,500 clones; roughly three fifths of them occurred a single time. Clones ranked in the top ten supply roughly 9% of the sample.

Points on this clone: Its binding antigen is unknown. Within one base of it there is no much larger clone, and no base qualities were kept.

The sample in question was tissue from the ileum, obtained at autopsy. The clonotype was recovered from a woman aged 18-49 years with breast cancer.

The encoded CDR3 is CAWSIQGDQPQHF. The base sequence is TGTGCCTGGAGTATCCAGGGAGATCAGCCCCAGCATTTT. The rearranged segments are TRBV30 and TRBJ1-5, and perhaps TRBD1 as D gene, on 5 matching bases. The germline ends are 10 bases apart after V is trimmed by 2 bases and J by 5 bases. The CDR3 spans 13 residues, from the cysteine through the phenylalanine. The CDR3 DNA has 39 bases and is translated from base 1. Based on the germline V gene (reference sequence), the CDR1 and CDR2 sequences are GTSNPN and SVGIG.